This record covers a single T cell receptor beta chain. These data come from a study of blood T cell repertoires in COVID-19. Looking at the study overall: T cells, B-cell-depleted T cells, or PBMCs supplied cDNA or gDNA.

This table comes from immunoSEQ multiplex PCR, and its TCRdb copy is limited to in-frame clones, with some not included. This sample yields roughly 700,000 clones, of which about 87% are seen a single time; roughly 0.26% belongs to the top ten. The length of the CDR3 is 13 residues. CDR1 is MNHNY, CDR2 SVGAGI, per germline (reference sequence). Between the trimmed V and J ends, which lost 2 bases and 5 bases, there was a span of 9 bases. Sequencing was performed on peripheral blood. The chain is built from TRBV6-6 and TRBJ2-5; D may be TRBD1 (6 bases). The TCR was taken from a woman in her late teens or twenties with acute or convalescent COVID-19. CDR3 protein: CASSYGGGETQYF. CDR3 nucleotides: TGTGCCAGCAGTTACGGGGGCGGGGAGACCCAGTACTTC.